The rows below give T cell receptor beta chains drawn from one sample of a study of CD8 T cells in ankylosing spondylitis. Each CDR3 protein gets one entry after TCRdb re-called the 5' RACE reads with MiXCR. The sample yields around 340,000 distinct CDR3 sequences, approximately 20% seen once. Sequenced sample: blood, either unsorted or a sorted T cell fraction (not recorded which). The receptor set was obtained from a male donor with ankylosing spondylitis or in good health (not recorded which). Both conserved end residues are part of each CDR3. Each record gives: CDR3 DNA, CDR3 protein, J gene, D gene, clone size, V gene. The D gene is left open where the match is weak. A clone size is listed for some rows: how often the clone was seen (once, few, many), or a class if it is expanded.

CDR3nt: TGCGCCAGCAGCTTGTCTAGGGAGGCTGAAGCTTTCTTT
CDR3aa: CASSLSREAEAFF
j_gene: TRBJ1-1
d_gene: NA
abundance: few
v_gene: TRBV5-1

CDR3nt: TGTGCCAGCAGTACTCGAAACAGGGGGGAGAGGGAGCAGTACTTC
CDR3aa: CASSTRNRGEREQYF
j_gene: TRBJ2-7
d_gene: TRBD1
abundance: few
v_gene: TRBV28

CDR3nt: TGCGCCAGCAGCGGGCCGTGGGGCTCCTACAATGAGCAGTTCTTC
CDR3aa: CASSGPWGSYNEQFF
j_gene: TRBJ2-1
d_gene: NA
abundance: few
v_gene: TRBV5-1

CDR3nt: TGTGCCAGCAGTTCCTACGGGACAGGGAACGGGGAGCTGTTTTTT
CDR3aa: CASSSYGTGNGELFF
j_gene: TRBJ2-2
d_gene: TRBD1
abundance: NA
v_gene: TRBV12-3/TRBV12-4

CDR3nt: TGTGCCAGCAGCTCAAGACTAGCGGGGGCGTACAATGAGCAGTTCTTC
CDR3aa: CASSSRLAGAYNEQFF
j_gene: TRBJ2-1
d_gene: TRBD2
abundance: few
v_gene: TRBV7-8

CDR3nt: TGCAGTGCGACTAGCTATAATCAGCCCCAGCATTTT
CDR3aa: CSATSYNQPQHF
j_gene: TRBJ1-5
d_gene: NA
abundance: NA
v_gene: TRBV20-1

CDR3nt: TGTGCCAGCACCTCCCCGGGGGATTACGAGCAGTACTTC
CDR3aa: CASTSPGDYEQYF
j_gene: TRBJ2-7
d_gene: NA
abundance: few
v_gene: TRBV7-9

CDR3nt: TGTGCCAGTAGTATCCCGGATAGAAGGGGTGAGCAGTTCTTC
CDR3aa: CASSIPDRRGEQFF
j_gene: TRBJ2-1
d_gene: NA
abundance: NA
v_gene: TRBV19

CDR3nt: TGTGCCAGCAGTTTTTTACATATCCACAATGAGCAGTTCTTC
CDR3aa: CASSFLHIHNEQFF
j_gene: TRBJ2-1
d_gene: NA
abundance: NA
v_gene: TRBV27

CDR3nt: TGCAGCGTTGTGGTCCCGACTAGCGGGGGGAACACCGGGGAGCTGTTTTTT
CDR3aa: CSVVVPTSGGNTGELFF
j_gene: TRBJ2-2
d_gene: TRBD2
abundance: NA
v_gene: TRBV29-1

CDR3nt: TGTGCCAGCAGCCCCGGGGGGACCGGGGACCAAGAGACCCAGTACTTC
CDR3aa: CASSPGGTGDQETQYF
j_gene: TRBJ2-5
d_gene: TRBD2
abundance: NA
v_gene: TRBV12-3/TRBV12-4

CDR3nt: TGTGCCAGCAGCTTGCACAGTAGGGACATCTACGAGCAGTACTTC
CDR3aa: CASSLHSRDIYEQYF
j_gene: TRBJ2-7
d_gene: NA
abundance: few
v_gene: TRBV11-2

CDR3nt: TGTGCCAGCAGTCCTGACAGGGAGGGGACAGATACGCAGTATTTT
CDR3aa: CASSPDREGTDTQYF
j_gene: TRBJ2-3
d_gene: NA
abundance: few
v_gene: TRBV28

CDR3nt: TGTGCCAGCAGCCTACTAGCGTTTGAAAACATTCAGTACTTC
CDR3aa: CASSLLAFENIQYF
j_gene: TRBJ2-4
d_gene: TRBD2
abundance: NA
v_gene: TRBV6-2/TRBV6-3

CDR3nt: TGTGCCAGCAGTTGGGGACAGCCGGCCTACGAGCAGTACTTC
CDR3aa: CASSWGQPAYEQYF
j_gene: TRBJ2-7
d_gene: TRBD1
abundance: NA
v_gene: TRBV6-5

CDR3nt: TGTGCCATCAGCGACTCGGGAGGGGGATCCACAGATACGCAGTATTTT
CDR3aa: CAISDSGGGSTDTQYF
j_gene: TRBJ2-3
d_gene: TRBD2
abundance: NA
v_gene: TRBV10-3

CDR3nt: TGTGCCAGCAACAACCGGATTAGCGGGTTAGAGACCCAGTACTTC
CDR3aa: CASNNRISGLETQYF
j_gene: TRBJ2-5
d_gene: TRBD2
abundance: NA
v_gene: TRBV12-3/TRBV12-4

CDR3nt: TGTGCCAGCAGCTTCGACCCCCAAGACACGACGTACGAGCAGTACTTC
CDR3aa: CASSFDPQDTTYEQYF
j_gene: TRBJ2-7
d_gene: NA
abundance: few
v_gene: TRBV5-6

CDR3nt: TGTGCCAGCAGCTTAGGGAGGGGCCATGAGCAGTTCTTC
CDR3aa: CASSLGRGHEQFF
j_gene: TRBJ2-1
d_gene: NA
abundance: few
v_gene: TRBV11-2

CDR3nt: TGTGCCAGCAGCTTAGCCGGTGTTAGCGGGGGGGTTACCCTGGAGACCCAGTACTTC
CDR3aa: CASSLAGVSGGVTLETQYF
j_gene: TRBJ2-5
d_gene: TRBD2
abundance: NA
v_gene: TRBV7-2

CDR3nt: TGCAGTGCTAGACTCCCGCCGCGGGACATGGGTTTCGAAAACATTCAGTACTTC
CDR3aa: CSARLPPRDMGFENIQYF
j_gene: TRBJ2-4
d_gene: NA
abundance: NA
v_gene: TRBV20-1

CDR3nt: TGCAGTGCTAGAGATTGGGTCCCGGAGTCGAGTCCGGCAGATACGCAGTATTTT
CDR3aa: CSARDWVPESSPADTQYF
j_gene: TRBJ2-3
d_gene: NA
abundance: NA
v_gene: TRBV20-1

CDR3nt: TGCAGTGCCGATGGGACAGGGGGCTTAGAAAGAGCTTTCTTT
CDR3aa: CSADGTGGLERAFF
j_gene: TRBJ1-1
d_gene: TRBD1
abundance: few
v_gene: TRBV20-1

CDR3nt: TGTGCCTGCCGGGGCAGTCGCACAGATACGCAGTATTTT
CDR3aa: CACRGSRTDTQYF
j_gene: TRBJ2-3
d_gene: NA
abundance: few
v_gene: TRBV12-3/TRBV12-4